This T cell receptor (beta chain) was captured in a study of PD-1 blockade in classical Hodgkin lymphoma. Concerning this clone itself: Its cognate antigen is unknown.

All trial patients relapsed after autologous stem cell transplantation. Sequencing used immunoSEQ multiplex PCR; TCRdb keeps in-frame clones, though not all of them. Of tens of thousands of clones listed, 85% to 90% are singletons. Study results and limitations: Newly diagnosed patients reportedly trailed healthy donors in baseline TCR diversity.

CDR1 is SGHDN, CDR2 FVKESK, per germline. The germline V and J ends were trimmed by 5 bases and 0 bases, with 11 bases remaining between them. CDR3 length equals 15 residues. J is TRBJ1-3 and V is TRBV14; D is undetermined. The sequencing here drew on peripheral blood mononuclear cells (PBMCs), taken at baseline. The sequence came from a human donor with classical Hodgkin lymphoma. CDR3 sequence: CASSAASSSGNTIYF. As DNA, the CDR3 is TGTGCCAGCAGCGCCGCCAGCTCCTCTGGAAACACCATATATTTT.